This entry features one T cell receptor beta chain sequence. Antigen: not known. Only in-frame clones appear in the TCRdb table, and some are missing; sequencing was by immunoSEQ multiplex PCR. The repertoire holds approximately 91,000 clones, with roughly 89% as singletons. This sample was included in a study of OX40 agonist ivuxolimab in advanced cancers. Study findings and constraints: No determination was made of the antigen specificity of the expanded peripheral T cells.

V was cut by 4 bases and J by 1 base, with 13 bases left in between. CDR1 and CDR2 from the germline V gene are SGHTA and FQGNSA. The CDR3 has 16 residues. The sample consisted of CD4+ or CD8+ T cells sorted from blood, taken in a trial of the OX40 agonist ivuxolimab. The chain couples TRBV7-2 to TRBJ2-2, with D unresolved. This sequence originates from an adult with an advanced solid tumor such as melanoma, head and neck, liver or kidney cancer. This CDR3 reads CASSSGSGWNTGELFF. DNA of the CDR3: TGTGCCAGCAGCTCGGGTAGTGGGTGGAACACCGGGGAGCTGTTTTTT.